Reported below is one T cell receptor beta chain. V lost 5 bases to trimming and J lost 1 base, with 9 bases between them. CDR1 MNHEY and CDR2 SVGEGT come from the germline V gene. This CDR3 has 13 amino acids. The data originate from a study of blood T cell repertoires in COVID-19. Study at large: Some COVID-19 samples were acute and others convalescent; all came from the United States, Italy and Spain. PBMCs, B-cell-depleted T cells, or T cells provided the cDNA or gDNA that made up the material.

Per the study methods: From reference gene primer amplification, estimates of nucleated cell counts were derived. Profiled with immunoSEQ multiplex PCR; TCRdb holds only in-frame clones, not every one. V and J calls and clone size are given by that table; D and trimming were obtained from the DNA. The profile covers about 99,000 clones, with 84% appearing a single time and around 11% taken by the ten largest. Sequenced: peripheral blood. The chain is built from TRBV6-2 or TRBV6-3 and TRBJ2-7, with D perhaps TRBD1 (6 bases). The clonotype originates from a human donor in a cohort sampled during active COVID-19. CDR3 loop: CASSTTGSYEQYF. In DNA form, the CDR3 reads TGTGCCAGCAGTACGACAGGTTCCTACGAGCAGTACTTC.